This T cell receptor beta chain was captured in a study of Graves' ophthalmopathy and Graves' hyperthyroidism. Study background: Untreated patients at initial diagnosis provided peripheral blood.

CDR3 length equals 13 residues. Germline CDR1 SQVTM, CDR2 ANQGSEA. RNA transcripts yielded amplified TCR beta CDR3 regions. The authors performed first-round RT-PCR with HTBI primers and then a second-round multiplex PCR. TCRdb reprocessed the multiplex PCR reads via MiXCR and lists one record per CDR3 protein. Of hundreds of thousands of distinct CDR3 sequences detected, 22% appear once; the ten largest clones hold 7.1%. Ophthalmopathy absent within 18 months of follow-up marked hyperthyroidism as stable. Findings and limits, study-wide: The blood repertoire also included most expanded thyroid clonotypes above 0.001 frequency. The model flagged ophthalmopathy progression at approximately 66% sensitivity and 72% to 80% specificity.

This clonotype was counted only a few times. Its specificity is not known. The junction and the germline gene differ at one end; a read error may be behind it. The specimen sequenced was peripheral blood. The genes are TRBV29-1 and TRBJ2-4; possibly TRBD1 for D (6 bases). The clonotype originates from a woman under 30 with stable Graves' hyperthyroidism. Some clones in this sample may be carry-over from other donors' samples. The CDR3 here is CSVQQGSENIKYF. In DNA, the CDR3 is TGCAGCGTGCAACAGGGATCCGAAAACATTAAGTACTTC.